Below, 30 T cell receptor beta chains from the same sample are listed, as sequenced in a study of regulatory T cells in long-lasting Graves disease. The authors built TCR beta libraries using iRepertoire HTBI primers and Arm-PCR of CDR3 regions. TCRdb called the multiplex PCR reads again in MiXCR, with one record for every CDR3 protein. The data contain a few hundred thousand distinct CDR3 sequences, roughly 17% of them singletons. Time point denoted: newly diagnosed GD, antithyroid drugs for less than 3 months. Making the TCR library involved RNA that had been extracted from PBMCs. The same sample was also used in a study of T cells in Graves' hyperthyroidism and ophthalmopathy.

The sequencing used peripheral blood mononuclear cells (PBMCs), collected at new diagnosis, from a patient treated with antithyroid drugs. The origin of the receptors is a woman aged 18-29 years with Graves disease.

Ten or more counts support this clonotype. CDR3 in DNA: TGTGCCAGCAGCTTTACAGGGGGCGTAGAGACCCAGTACTTC. It yields the protein CASSFTGGVETQYF. The chain employs TRBV7-2 and TRBJ2-5, with TRBD1 matching 9 bases. The V gene's germline CDR1 is SGHTA and CDR2 FQGNSA. This CDR3 contains 14 residues. J lost 4 bases, V lost 3 bases, and 3 bases had no gene match.

This clonotype was counted many times. The V gene is TRBV28, the J gene TRBJ1-1; D ambiguous. The CDR3 contains 14 residues. V was pared by 2 bases and J by 2 bases, with 9 bases between. In germline, CDR1 is MDHEN, CDR2 SYDVKM. Written as DNA, the CDR3 is TGTGCCAGCAGTTTAATTGGCAGCAACACTGAAGCTTTCTTT. This sequence encodes CASSLIGSNTEAFF.

This clonotype was seen a handful of times. The DNA of the CDR3 is TGTGCCAGCACCGCAGGAGGGGTACAAGAGACCCAGTACTTC. This gives the protein CASTAGGVQETQYF. The chain couples TRBV2 to TRBJ2-5, with D maybe TRBD2 (6 bases). The V and J ends lost 7 bases and 2 bases respectively, with 14 bases between them. Germline loops: CDR1 SNHLY, CDR2 FYNNEI. This CDR3 is 14 amino acids long. The whole variable domain, remainder taken from reference TRBV2 and TRBJ2-5, is EPEVTQTPSHQVTQMGQEVILRCVPISNHLYFYWYRQILGQKVEFLVSFYNNEISEKSEIFDDQFSVERPDGSNFTLKIRSTKLEDSAMYFCASTAGGVQETQYFGPGTRLLVL.

The gene calls are TRBV20-1 and TRBJ2-1; tentatively, D is TRBD1 (6 bases). V was trimmed by 0 bases and J by 8 bases, leaving 17 bases between them. The germline V gene has CDR1 DFQATT and CDR2 SNEGSKA (reference sequence). The length of the CDR3 is 15 residues. DNA for the CDR3: TGCAGTGCTAGAGACTTCAGGGGAGCAAGTGATGAGCAGTTCTTC. Its translation is CSARDFRGASDEQFF.

There are a few counts of this clonotype. The V call is TRBV6-5, the J call TRBJ2-7, with D possibly being TRBD2 (6 bases). Trimming stripped 2 bases from V and 2 bases from J, with 13 bases between. Per the germline V gene, CDR1 is MNHEY and CDR2 is SVGAGI. The CDR3 is made up of 15 amino acids. The CDR3 DNA sequence: TGTGCCAGCAGTTACGCTACGGGGGAAACCTACGAGCAGTACTTC. Translating it yields CASSYATGETYEQYF.

The table lists this clonotype with many counts. This chain joins TRBV6-7 and TRBJ1-2; D is ambiguous. TRBV6-7 qualifies as an ORF whose function is uncertain. The CDR3 extends over 12 amino acids. V was pared by 8 bases and J by 1 base, with 8 bases between. CDR3 protein: CASSQHNYGYTF. CDR3 coding DNA: TGTGCCAGCTCCCAGCATAACTATGGCTACACCTTC.

Many counts were recorded for this clonotype. The chain recombines TRBV5-1 with TRBJ1-2, with 7 bases fitting TRBD1. CDR1 and CDR2 (germline): SGHRS, YFSETQ. CDR3 length: 14 residues. The trim removed 4 bases at V and 2 bases at J, leaving 5 bases unmatched. The CDR3 nucleotides are TGCGCCAGCAGCCCGACGGGACAGAACTATGGCTACACCTTC. Translated, it gives CASSPTGQNYGYTF.

Many counts were recorded for this clonotype. V gene TRBV12-3 or TRBV12-4 combines with J gene TRBJ2-3, with TRBD2 matching 8 bases. V shed 6 bases and J 3 bases; nucleotides not matched to a gene: 5. CDR3 length equals 14 residues. The CDR3 nucleotides read TGTGCCAGCAGCCCGGGACTAGGGACAGATACGCAGTATTTT. Protein: CASSPGLGTDTQYF.

This clonotype showed up many times. The rearrangement joins TRBV12-3 or TRBV12-4 to TRBJ1-4; D may be TRBD1 (5 bases). The ends were cut back, 3 bases at V and 10 bases at J, with 9 bases in the middle. There are 12 residues in the CDR3. The CDR3 protein is CASSLGRAKLFF. Written as DNA, the CDR3 is TGTGCCAGCAGTTTGGGACGGGCAAAACTGTTTTTT.

This clonotype appeared many times. This sequence joins TRBV11-2 and TRBJ2-7, with TRBD1 identical over 7 bases. Germline-derived CDR1 and CDR2 are SGHAT and FQNNGV. After removal of 7 bases from V and 0 bases from J, the junction contained 6 bases not matched to a gene. The CDR3 has 14 residues. For the CDR3, the DNA is TGTGCCAGCACCCCGGGACAGCACTCCTACGAGCAGTACTTC. This sequence encodes CASTPGQHSYEQYF.

The chain uses TRBV15 and TRBJ2-5, with 8 bases matching TRBD2. The J segment lost 3 bases and the V segment lost 4 bases, leaving 1 base of the junction unmatched. Germline CDR1 is LNHNV and CDR2 is YYDKDF (reference sequence). The CDR3 is 13 amino acids. CDR3 in DNA: TGTGCCACCAGCATACTAGCGGAAGAGACCCAGTACTTC. Amino acids: CATSILAEETQYF.

CDR3 nucleotides: TGTGCCAGTAGTACTTACAGGGGTATCGGGGAGCTGTTTTTT. This codes for CASSTYRGIGELFF. The rearrangement links TRBV19 to TRBJ2-2; 7 positions agree with TRBD1. Germline assignment: CDR1 LNHDA and CDR2 SQIVND (reference sequence). After removal of 4 bases from V and 7 bases from J, the junction contained 6 bases not matched to a gene. The length of the CDR3 is 14 residues.

The table lists this clonotype with many counts. The genes are TRBV27 and TRBJ2-7; a weak D match, TRBD1 (5 bases). The ends were cut back, 3 bases at V and 6 bases at J, with 9 bases in the middle. The germline V gene encodes CDR1 MNHEY and CDR2 SMNVEV (reference sequence). The CDR3 spans 12 residues. CDR3 in DNA: TGTGCCAGCAGTTTGCAGGGTGGCGAGCAGTACTTC. Encoded protein: CASSLQGGEQYF.

This clonotype has more than one count but fewer than ten. The J gene is TRBJ2-3, the V gene TRBV5-4; 11 bases fit TRBD2. This CDR3 contains 16 residues. Germline V gene data show CDR1 as SGHNT and CDR2 as YYREEE (reference sequence). With V trimmed by 0 bases and J by 9 bases, 9 bases remained unmatched. The CDR3: CASSLVAGGRPGTQYF. The CDR3 DNA reads TGTGCCAGCAGCTTGGTAGCGGGAGGGCGACCGGGCACGCAGTATTTT.

The table lists this clonotype with a few counts. The CDR3 bases are TGTGCCACCACCGACGGTGGGAGTCAGTACTTC. This sequence encodes CATTDGGSQYF. The chain is built from TRBV6-2 or TRBV6-3 and TRBJ2-4, with a possible D match to TRBD2 (5 bases). This CDR3 comprises 11 residues. V lost 10 bases, J lost 12 bases, and 16 bases lay in between. Germline V gene sequence: CDR1 MNHEY, CDR2 SVGEGT.

This clonotype was seen repeatedly, ten times or more. The gene calls are TRBV6-1 and TRBJ2-1, with 9 bases aligning to TRBD1. With 6 bases clipped from V and 8 bases from J, the junction kept 5 bases outside the gene matches. The CDR3 is made up of 13 amino acids. Germline CDR1 reads MNHNS; CDR2 reads SASEGT. CDR3 sequence reads: CASRGQGLDEQFF. CDR3 nucleotides: TGTGCCAGCAGGGGACAGGGTTTGGATGAGCAGTTCTTC.

This clonotype has just a few counts. The chain recombines TRBV29-1 with TRBJ2-5; the D gene is possibly TRBD1 (5 bases). Trimming took 2 bases from V and 5 from J, leaving 12 bases between them. Germline-derived CDR1 and CDR2 are SQVTM and ANQGSEA. The length of the CDR3 is 13 residues. The CDR3 spells CSVENAGIETQYF. The CDR3 DNA sequence: TGCAGCGTTGAAAATGCAGGGATTGAGACCCAGTACTTC. Drawing the rest from reference TRBV29-1 and TRBJ2-5, the complete variable domain is SAVISQKPSRDICQRGTSLTIQCQVDSQVTMMFWYRQQPGQSLTLIATANQGSEATYESGFVIDKFPISRPNLTFSTLTVSNMSPEDSSIYLCSVENAGIETQYFGPGTRLLVL.

In this sample, this clonotype turned up many times. The chain links TRBV28 to TRBJ1-1; D remains ambiguous. Trimming cost V 5 bases and J 5 bases, with 12 bases left between them. Germline V lookup: CDR1 MDHEN, CDR2 SYDVKM. The CDR3 covers 13 residues. The CDR3 sequence: CASSRYELTEAFF. The CDR3 DNA follows: TGTGCCAGCAGTCGTTATGAACTGACTGAAGCTTTCTTT.

This clonotype has ten or more counts. The genes are TRBV18 and TRBJ1-2; no definite D call. Germline CDR1 and CDR2: KGHSH and LQKENI. This CDR3 contains 12 residues. Trimming pared 3 bases from V and 8 bases from J, leaving 10 bases between. The CDR3 DNA reads TGTGCCAGCTCACCGAGGGTGGACGGCTACACCTTC. Translating gives CASSPRVDGYTF.

V gene TRBV20-1 combines with J gene TRBJ1-5; D not resolved. The CDR3 runs 13 residues. The V gene lost 2 bases and the J gene lost 2 bases, with 7 bases spanning the gap. The germline V gene encodes CDR1 DFQATT and CDR2 SNEGSKA (reference sequence). This chain's CDR3 is CSARLLGNQPQHF. CDR3 nucleotides: TGCAGTGCTAGACTCCTAGGCAATCAGCCCCAGCATTTT.

This clonotype showed up just once. V usage is TRBV29-1 and J usage is TRBJ2-2; tentatively, D is TRBD2 (7 bases). Germline-derived CDR1 and CDR2 are SQVTM and ANQGSEA. This CDR3 comprises 16 residues. The germline V and J ends were trimmed by 5 bases and 3 bases, with 19 bases remaining between them. DNA of the CDR3: TGCAGCGTTTCGGGGGCGGAGCGGGATGACACCGGGGAGCTGTTTTTT. It translates to CSVSGAERDDTGELFF.

This chain links TRBV27 with TRBJ2-1, with D tentatively TRBD1 or TRBD2 (6 bases each). Germline CDR1 MNHEY, CDR2 SMNVEV (reference sequence). V was clipped by 3 bases and J by 4 bases, with 13 bases between them. The CDR3 extends over 15 amino acids. DNA of the CDR3: TGTGCCAGCAGTTTCGCGGGGACACAGTACAATGAGCAGTTCTTC. Its protein product is CASSFAGTQYNEQFF.

This clonotype was detected ten times or more. V and J are TRBV7-9 and TRBJ2-1, with D tentatively TRBD2 (5 bases). Germline V gene data show CDR1 as SEHNR and CDR2 as FQNEAQ (reference sequence). Trimming left V 1 base short and J 6 bases short, with 13 bases between. This CDR3 region has 15 residues. The CDR3 here is CASSLVLGKSNEQFF. The DNA for the CDR3 is TGTGCCAGCAGCTTAGTACTAGGGAAGAGCAATGAGCAGTTCTTC.

This clonotype was recorded at least ten times. The chain links TRBV11-2 to TRBJ2-1; D is ambiguous. Germline CDR1 SGHAT, CDR2 FQNNGV. This CDR3 is built from 15 residues. The ends were cut back, 0 bases at V and 2 bases at J, with 8 bases in the middle. The CDR3 bases are TGTGCCAGCAGCTTAGAGGACGGAACCTACAATGAGCAGTTCTTC. The encoded protein is CASSLEDGTYNEQFF.

Concerning this clonotype: Given a much more abundant clone one base away, this may be a read error. The chain couples TRBV12-5 to TRBJ2-3; 7 positions agree with TRBD1. Germline values: CDR1 LGHNT, CDR2 FRNRAP. The CDR3 is made up of 17 amino acids. The CDR3 spells CASRRQGVVYYTDMQYF. DNA for the CDR3: TGTGCTAGTAGACGACAGGGAGTCGTCTATTACACAGATATGCAGTATTTT.

Worth noting for this clonotype: A clone one base away is much larger, so this may be a read error. This rearrangement joins TRBV2 to TRBJ2-3; maybe TRBD2 (5 bases). Between the trimmed V and J ends, which lost 7 bases and 2 bases, there was a span of 19 bases. There are 16 residues in the CDR3. The germline gives CDR1 SNHLY, CDR2 FYNNEI. The CDR3 reads CASNQNAPGSTDTQYF. The CDR3 DNA reads TGTGCCAGCAACCAAAACGCCCCGGGATCCACAGATACGCAGTATTTT.

This clonotype was counted at least ten times. V and J are TRBV19 and TRBJ1-1; the match to TRBD1 covers 7 bases. With 7 bases clipped from V and 8 bases from J, the junction kept 13 bases outside the gene matches. Germline V lookup: CDR1 LNHDA, CDR2 SQIVND (reference sequence). The CDR3 totals 14 residues. The CDR3 spells CASKVGTVGREAFF. The DNA of the CDR3 is TGTGCCAGTAAGGTTGGGACAGTAGGAAGGGAAGCTTTCTTT.

This clonotype was counted at least ten times. The chain has TRBV18 and TRBJ2-1; 12 positions agree with TRBD2. V was pared by 4 bases and J by 2 bases, with 0 bases of the junction left unmatched. Germline V gives CDR1 KGHSH, CDR2 LQKENI. The CDR3 runs 15 residues. CDR3 sequence: CASSRLAGAYNEQFF. DNA for the CDR3: TGTGCCAGCTCACGACTAGCGGGAGCCTACAATGAGCAGTTCTTC. Filled out from reference TRBV18 and TRBJ2-1, the complete variable domain reads NAGVMQNPRHLVRRRGQEARLRCSPMKGHSHVYWYRQLPEEGLKFMVYLQKENIIDESGMPKERFSAEFPKEGPSILRIQQVVRGDSAAYFCASSRLAGAYNEQFFGPGTRLTVL.

This clonotype was detected many times. The gene calls are TRBV12-3 or TRBV12-4 and TRBJ2-7; TRBD1 matches at 11 bases. The V gene end was trimmed by 3 bases and the J gene end by 4 bases; junction bases not matched to a gene: 8. The CDR3 is 16 amino acids. The CDR3 spells CASSLVPGQGAYEQYF. CDR3 sequence (DNA): TGTGCCAGCAGTTTGGTCCCCGGACAGGGGGCGTACGAGCAGTACTTC.

This clonotype was counted only a few times. The V and J genes are TRBV5-1 and TRBJ2-7; 8 positions agree with TRBD1. Per germline, CDR1 SGHRS and CDR2 YFSETQ. This CDR3 spans 13 amino acids. V shed 4 bases, J shed 5 bases, and the junction held 5 bases outside the gene matches. The DNA for the CDR3 is TGCGCCAGCAGCACGGGACAGGCTAACGAGCAGTACTTC. Its protein is CASSTGQANEQYF. Supplemented by reference TRBV5-1 and TRBJ2-7, the full variable domain reads KAGVTQTPRYLIKTRGQQVTLSCSPISGHRSVSWYQQTPGQGLQFLFEYFSETQRNKGNFPGRFSGRQFSNSRSEMNVSTLELGDSALYLCASSTGQANEQYFGPGTRLTVT.